This TCR beta chain was identified during a study of blood T cells in healthy people across ages. CDR1 is MGHRA, CDR2 YSYEKL, per germline. V lost 0 bases and J lost 11; bases outside the gene matches: 12. The CDR3 is made up of 15 amino acids. PCR was performed a second time for about 7 to 11 cycles using a sample-barcoded 5' primer and a J-beta primer mix. Sequencing recovered at least 3 million CDR3-containing paired-end reads from each sample. In TCRdb, the 5' RACE reads were re-called with MiXCR into one record per CDR3 protein. The data show 700,000 to 1,000,000 distinct CDR3 sequences, under 45% seen once.

Specimen: blood. The rearrangement links TRBV4-1 to TRBJ2-5, with 7 bases lining up with TRBD2. The clonotype comes from a man aged 55 to 70 in good health. The DNA of the CDR3 is TGCGCCAGCAGCCAAGAGGGACTACATCATGGGGAGCAGTACTTC. Protein: CASSQEGLHHGEQYF.